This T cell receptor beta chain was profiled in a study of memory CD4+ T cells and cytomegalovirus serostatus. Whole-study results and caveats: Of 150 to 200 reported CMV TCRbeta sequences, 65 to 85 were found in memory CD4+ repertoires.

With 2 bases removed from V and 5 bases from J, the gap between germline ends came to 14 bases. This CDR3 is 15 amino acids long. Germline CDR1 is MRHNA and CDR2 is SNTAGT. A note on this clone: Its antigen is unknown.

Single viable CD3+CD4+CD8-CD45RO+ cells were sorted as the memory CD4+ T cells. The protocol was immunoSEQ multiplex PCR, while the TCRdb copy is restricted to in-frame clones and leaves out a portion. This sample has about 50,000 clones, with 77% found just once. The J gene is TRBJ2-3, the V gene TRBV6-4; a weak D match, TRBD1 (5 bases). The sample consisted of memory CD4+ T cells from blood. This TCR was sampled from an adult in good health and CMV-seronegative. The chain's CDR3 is CASSDRWGQGDTQYF. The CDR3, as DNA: TGTGCCAGCAGTGACAGGTGGGGCCAAGGAGATACGCAGTATTTT.